This record looks at one T cell receptor beta chain sequence and its context. Which antigen it targets is not known. The sample holds no much larger clone one base away, and base qualities are not on file. Inclusive of the bounding cysteine and phenylalanine, the CDR3 is 15 residues long. CDR3 DNA is the only sequence kept; it has 45 bases, read in frame from the first base. V and J are truncated by 3 bases and 2 bases respectively, leaving an intervening sequence of 13 bases. For CDR1 and CDR2, the germline V gene (reference sequence) lists LNHNV and YYDKDF. The sample belongs to a study of T-cell reconstitution after alpha-beta-depleted transplantation in children (dated by TCRdb to 2016 to 2017). A note on the overall study: T-cell immune reconstitution after TCRalphabeta/CD19-depleted allogeneic hematopoietic cell transplantation in children was quantitatively tracked in the study by means of TCR repertoire profiling.

The intended sense of this specimen's treatment or condition label: allogeneic hematopoietic cell transplantation with graft depleted of TCRalphabeta T cells and CD19 B cells. The transplant recipients were children given TCRalphabeta/CD19-depleted allogeneic hematopoietic cell grafts. Libraries came from PCR. Sequencing was carried out with an Illumina HiSeq 2500. Molecular barcoding was employed in the preparation of TCR libraries, with unique molecular identifiers being used to normalize TCRbeta repertoire quantification. Starting from the raw public reads, TCRdb applied fastp trimming at Q25, assembled clones with MiXCR and retained in-frame beta chains. Each CDR3 protein gets just one entry, which takes the most common genes and DNA from the rows behind it. This sample is represented by a few hundred thousand distinct CDR3 sequences; roughly a quarter of them were singletons. The ten largest clones take up around a third of the sample.

Points the paper makes about the study in general: The apparently early recovery of alphabetaT-cell counts about two months after transplant reportedly depended on only several hundred rapidly expanded clones that came from non-depleted graft cells. In some patients, the high TCRbeta diversity seen at day 60 was put down to recipient T cells and intrathymic progenitors that had survived conditioning. Over the following months the frequencies of hyperexpanded clones went down, and after one year T-cell counts and TCRbeta diversity were mostly credited to newly produced T cells.

This receptor chain uses TRBV15 and TRBJ2-5; possibly the D gene is TRBD2, per 5 matching bases. This TCR was recovered from a boy under two years old with Wiskott-Aldrich syndrome, due to receive a stem cell transplant. The input for sequencing was PBMCs, taken before TCRalphabeta/CD19-depleted stem cell transplant. The CDR3 is CATSRARGQQETQYF. The DNA sequence is as follows: TGTGCCACCAGCAGGGCGCGAGGGCAACAAGAGACCCAGTACTTC.